The next 13 T cell receptor beta chains were all read from a single sample in a study of patients and donors after allogeneic stem cell transplantation. TCRdb re-derived calls from the RT-PCR reads in MiXCR, one entry per CDR3 protein. The data show 190,000 or so distinct CDR3 sequences, 38% seen once. Material for sequencing was blood, either unsorted or a sorted T cell fraction (not recorded which). Receptors were obtained from a human donor who was either an allogeneic HSCT recipient or a stem cell or donor lymphocyte infusion donor (not recorded which). It is not recorded whose cells these are; they may come from a transplant donor.

In nucleotides, the CDR3 is TGCAGTGCTAGACAGGGGCACAATCAGCCCCAGCATTTT. Translating gives CSARQGHNQPQHF. This chain connects TRBV20-1 to TRBJ1-5; a possible D gene is TRBD1 (6 bases). V gave up 2 bases and J gave up 3 bases, with 8 bases separating them. The CDR3 runs 13 residues. Germline lookup yields CDR1 DFQATT and CDR2 SNEGSKA (reference sequence).

This clonotype occurred a few times. The chain couples TRBV4-3 to TRBJ1-3; 7 bases match TRBD1. The V and J ends lost 3 bases and 0 bases, in that order; junction bases with no gene match: 5. Looked up from germline, CDR1 is LGHNA and CDR2 is YSLEER. This CDR3 comprises 16 residues. CDR3 protein: CASSQGTGDSGNTIYF. CDR3 sequence (DNA): TGCGCCAGCAGCCAGGGTACAGGGGACTCTGGAAACACCATATATTTT.

This clonotype was found a few times. V is TRBV10-3 and J is TRBJ1-1; D gene unclear. Germline V gene lookup returns CDR1 ENHRY and CDR2 SYGVKD. V was cut by 4 bases and J by 3 bases, with 12 bases left in between. This CDR3 comprises 14 residues. For the CDR3, the DNA is TGTGCCATCAGTGGGGAAAACAGAGACACTGAAGCTTTCTTT. Its protein product is CAISGENRDTEAFF.

The chain couples TRBV27 to TRBJ2-5, with 7 bases aligning to TRBD2. This CDR3 has 14 residues. CDR1 is MNHEY and CDR2 is SMNVEV in the germline V gene (reference sequence). The ends lost 10 bases at V and 1 base at J; junction bases unmatched: 9. In nucleotides, the CDR3 is TGTGCCACCGCAGTCGGGGGGACCCAAGAGACCCAGTACTTC. It specifies CATAVGGTQETQYF.

This clonotype has more than one count but fewer than ten. The chain recombines TRBV29-1 with TRBJ1-5; tentative D call: TRBD1 (5 bases). Looked up from germline, CDR1 is SQVTM and CDR2 is ANQGSEA. Trimming pared 3 bases from V and 4 bases from J, leaving 13 bases between. The CDR3 consists of 14 residues. Written as DNA, the CDR3 is TGCAGCGTTGAGACGGAAGACAGAAATCAGCCCCAGCATTTT. Its protein is CSVETEDRNQPQHF.

The CDR3 spells CASRTGTAYEQYF. CDR3 coding DNA: TGTGCCAGCAGGACCGGGACGGCCTACGAGCAGTACTTC. The rearrangement links TRBV12-3 or TRBV12-4 to TRBJ2-7, with D perhaps being TRBD1 or TRBD2 (5 bases each). The CDR3 spans 13 residues. V was pared by 6 bases and J by 2 bases, with 11 bases between.

This sequence joins TRBV5-1 and TRBJ2-7; D gene uncertain. From germline, CDR1 is SGHRS and CDR2 YFSETQ. The CDR3 covers 15 residues. Trimming left V 4 bases short and J 3 bases short, with 17 bases between. The CDR3 DNA sequence: TGCGCCAGCAGCCCTCTGACATCATCCCGCTACGAGCAGTACTTC. Amino acid sequence: CASSPLTSSRYEQYF.

The genes are TRBV10-3 and TRBJ2-7; 7 bases fit TRBD2. This CDR3 has 13 amino acids. J gave up 5 bases and V 8 bases, and 9 bases lay outside the gene matches. CDR1 and CDR2 from the germline V gene are ENHRY and SYGVKD. The CDR3 nucleotides read TGTGCCATCTCGATTCGGGGGGTGGACGAGCAGTACTTC. This codes for CAISIRGVDEQYF.

This clonotype was seen a few times. The chain links TRBV20-1 to TRBJ1-5; D is uncertain. This CDR3 has 11 amino acids. Germline V lookup: CDR1 DFQATT, CDR2 SNEGSKA (reference sequence). Trimming cost V 5 bases and J 4 bases, with 6 bases left between them. The CDR3 sequence is CSAGRNQPQHF. The CDR3, as DNA: TGCAGTGCTGGACGAAATCAGCCCCAGCATTTT.

J is TRBJ2-7 and V is TRBV20-1; D is unclear. Trimming took off 6 bases at V and 0 bases at J, with 9 bases between the two ends. Germline V gives CDR1 DFQATT, CDR2 SNEGSKA (reference sequence). The CDR3 runs 12 residues. CDR3 nucleotides: TGCAGTGCCCCGGGCACCTCCTACGAGCAGTACTTC. It codes for CSAPGTSYEQYF.

This clonotype was seen a handful of times. The V and J genes are TRBV6-4 and TRBJ1-6; no clear D. Trimming stripped 7 bases from V and 7 bases from J, with 17 bases between. Germline V lookup: CDR1 MRHNA, CDR2 SNTAGT. The CDR3 sequence is 15 residues long. The CDR3 here is CASIRIPQANSPLHF. In nucleotides, the CDR3 is TGTGCCAGCATAAGAATCCCTCAGGCGAATTCACCCCTCCACTTT.

There are a few counts of this clonotype. The chain couples TRBV11-2 to TRBJ2-1; D unclear. Per the germline V gene, CDR1 is SGHAT and CDR2 is FQNNGV. The V gene lost 0 bases and the J gene lost 11 bases, with 8 bases spanning the gap. This CDR3 is built from 12 residues. The CDR3 sequence: CASSLDTTKQFF. CDR3 nucleotide sequence: TGTGCCAGCAGCTTAGATACAACAAAGCAGTTCTTC.

This clonotype was observed a few times. V gene TRBV2 combines with J gene TRBJ1-5; D is uncertain. The CDR3 is 12 residues long. The ends were cut back, 4 bases at V and 5 bases at J, with 6 bases in the middle. Germline CDR1 SNHLY, CDR2 FYNNEI. CDR3 protein: CASSAGYQPQHF. The DNA for the CDR3 is TGTGCCAGCAGTGCGGGGTATCAGCCCCAGCATTTT.